The 9 T cell receptor beta chains listed next were all sequenced from one sample in a study of blood T cell repertoires in COVID-19. Profiling relied on immunoSEQ multiplex PCR, and the TCRdb table lists in-frame clones only, not all of them. The sample consists of roughly 400,000 clones, about 87% of them appearing once. Specimen: peripheral blood. These TCRs come from a woman aged 60 to 75 with COVID-19, enrolled during active disease.

This clone has a single count. The rearrangement joins TRBV2 to TRBJ2-2, with TRBD2 as a possible D gene (6 bases). The length of the CDR3 is 15 residues. V was pared by 3 bases and J by 6 bases, with 14 bases between. Germline lookup yields CDR1 SNHLY and CDR2 FYNNEI. In nucleotides, the CDR3 is TGTGCCAGCAGTGACGGGGAGGTCTCCCCCGGGGAGCTGTTTTTT. It codes for CASSDGEVSPGELFF.

CDR3 coding DNA: TGTGCTAGTGGTATGACAGGGAGGTTTGGAGGGGGGAACACTGAAGCTTTCTTT. It yields the protein CASGMTGRFGGGNTEAFF. This rearrangement joins TRBV12-5 to TRBJ1-1; 7 bases line up with TRBD1. J gave up 1 base and V 5 bases, and 16 bases lay outside the gene matches. The germline gives CDR1 LGHNT, CDR2 FRNRAP. This CDR3 has 18 residues. Based on the CDR3 plus reference TRBV12-5 and TRBJ1-1, the full variable domain is DARVTQTPRHKVTEMGQEVTMRCQPILGHNTVFWYRQTMMQGLELLAYFRNRAPLDDSGMPKDRFSAEMPDATLATLKIQPSEPRDSAVYFCASGMTGRFGGGNTEAFFGQGTRLTVV.

The V gene is TRBV18, the J gene TRBJ2-3; 10 bases align to TRBD2. With 1 base clipped from V and 5 bases from J, the junction kept 6 bases outside the gene matches. Germline CDR1 reads KGHSH; CDR2 reads LQKENI. The CDR3 consists of 16 residues. CDR3 nucleotide sequence: TGTGCCAGCTCACCACGCCCTAGCGGGGGAGGAGATACGCAGTATTTT. It specifies CASSPRPSGGGDTQYF. The entire variable domain, with the rest obtained from reference TRBV18 and TRBJ2-3, is as follows: NAGVMQNPRHLVRRRGQEARLRCSPMKGHSHVYWYRQLPEEGLKFMVYLQKENIIDESGMPKERFSAEFPKEGPSILRIQQVVRGDSAAYFCASSPRPSGGGDTQYFGPGTRLTVL.

V usage is TRBV5-1 and J usage is TRBJ2-7; 11 positions match TRBD2. The germline V gene has CDR1 SGHRS and CDR2 YFSETQ. This CDR3 spans 15 amino acids. J gave up 5 bases and V 0 bases, and 4 bases lay outside the gene matches. CDR3 sequence reads: CASSLGLAGGDEQYF. The CDR3 region has the DNA TGCGCCAGCAGCTTGGGTCTAGCGGGGGGCGACGAGCAGTACTTC. Variable domain in full (rest from reference TRBV5-1 and TRBJ2-7): KAGVTQTPRYLIKTRGQQVTLSCSPISGHRSVSWYQQTPGQGLQFLFEYFSETQRNKGNFPGRFSGRQFSNSRSEMNVSTLELGDSALYLCASSLGLAGGDEQYFGPGTRLTVT.

This chain connects TRBV6-5 to TRBJ1-2; possibly TRBD1 for D (5 bases). Trimming removed 6 bases from V and 0 bases from J, with 14 bases in between. Germline V gene sequence: CDR1 MNHEY, CDR2 SVGAGI. The CDR3 extends over 15 amino acids. DNA for the CDR3: TGTGCCAGCAGGGGGGGTCCGGGAGCTAACTATGGCTACACCTTC. As protein: CASRGGPGANYGYTF.

The chain couples TRBV5-1 to TRBJ1-5, with 8 bases that match TRBD1. Trimming took 2 bases from V and 7 from J; bases not matched to a gene: 5. Looked up from germline, CDR1 is SGHRS and CDR2 is YFSETQ. CDR3 size: 14 residues. The CDR3: CASSLQGDGQPQHF. The DNA of the CDR3 is TGCGCCAGCAGCTTACAGGGGGACGGGCAGCCCCAGCATTTT.

The gene calls are TRBV7-3 and TRBJ1-2; 7 nucleotides agree with TRBD1. J was trimmed by 4 bases and V by 0 bases; bases with no gene match: 5. CDR3 length equals 15 residues. The germline gives CDR1 SGHTA, CDR2 FQGTGA. This CDR3 reads CASSLTAGGIYGYTF. DNA for the CDR3: TGTGCCAGCAGCTTAACGGCAGGGGGGATCTATGGCTACACCTTC.

The chain links TRBV27 to TRBJ2-3; 7 bases agree with TRBD1. Germline assignment: CDR1 MNHEY and CDR2 SMNVEV (reference sequence). The CDR3 has 17 residues. With 3 bases clipped from V and 0 bases from J, the junction kept 9 bases outside the gene matches. The CDR3: CASSFRGFTISTDTQYF. CDR3 nucleotides: TGTGCCAGCAGTTTCAGGGGGTTTACCATTAGCACAGATACGCAGTATTTT.

The chain carries TRBV7-9 and TRBJ2-1; D may be TRBD2 (5 bases). Germline V lookup: CDR1 SEHNR, CDR2 FQNEAQ (reference sequence). The CDR3 is made up of 15 amino acids. Trimming pared 3 bases from V and 4 bases from J, leaving 13 bases between. Written as DNA, the CDR3 is TGTGCCAGCAGCTTCAGATCAAGGGAGTACAATGAGCAGTTCTTC. Protein sequence: CASSFRSREYNEQFF.